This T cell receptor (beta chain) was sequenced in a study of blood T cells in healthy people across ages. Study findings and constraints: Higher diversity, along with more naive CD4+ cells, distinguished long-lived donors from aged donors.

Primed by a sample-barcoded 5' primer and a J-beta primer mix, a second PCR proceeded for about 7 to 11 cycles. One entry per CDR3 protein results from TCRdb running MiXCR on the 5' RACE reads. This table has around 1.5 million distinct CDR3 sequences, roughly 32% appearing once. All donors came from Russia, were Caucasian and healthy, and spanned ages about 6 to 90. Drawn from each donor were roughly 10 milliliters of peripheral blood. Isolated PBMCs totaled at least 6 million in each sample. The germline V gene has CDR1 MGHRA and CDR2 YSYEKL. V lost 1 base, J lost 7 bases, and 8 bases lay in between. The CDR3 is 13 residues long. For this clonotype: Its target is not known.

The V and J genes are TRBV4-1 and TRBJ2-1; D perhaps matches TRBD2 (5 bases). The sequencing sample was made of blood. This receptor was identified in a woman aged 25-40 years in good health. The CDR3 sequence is CASSQAPGNEQFF. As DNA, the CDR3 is TGCGCCAGCAGCCAAGCGCCGGGGAATGAGCAGTTCTTC.